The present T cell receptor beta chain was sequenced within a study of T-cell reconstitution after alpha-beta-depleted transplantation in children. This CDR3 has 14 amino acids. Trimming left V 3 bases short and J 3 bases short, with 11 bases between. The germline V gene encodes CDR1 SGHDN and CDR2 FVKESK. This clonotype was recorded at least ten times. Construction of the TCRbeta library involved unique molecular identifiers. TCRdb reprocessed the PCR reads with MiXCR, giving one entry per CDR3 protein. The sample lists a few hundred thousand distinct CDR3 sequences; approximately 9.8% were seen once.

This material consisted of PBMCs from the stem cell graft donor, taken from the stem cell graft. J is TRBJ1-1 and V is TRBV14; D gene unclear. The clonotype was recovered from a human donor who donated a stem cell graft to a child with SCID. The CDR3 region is CASSQGSGYTEAFF. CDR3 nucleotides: TGTGCCAGCAGCCAGGGCAGTGGGTACACTGAAGCTTTCTTT.